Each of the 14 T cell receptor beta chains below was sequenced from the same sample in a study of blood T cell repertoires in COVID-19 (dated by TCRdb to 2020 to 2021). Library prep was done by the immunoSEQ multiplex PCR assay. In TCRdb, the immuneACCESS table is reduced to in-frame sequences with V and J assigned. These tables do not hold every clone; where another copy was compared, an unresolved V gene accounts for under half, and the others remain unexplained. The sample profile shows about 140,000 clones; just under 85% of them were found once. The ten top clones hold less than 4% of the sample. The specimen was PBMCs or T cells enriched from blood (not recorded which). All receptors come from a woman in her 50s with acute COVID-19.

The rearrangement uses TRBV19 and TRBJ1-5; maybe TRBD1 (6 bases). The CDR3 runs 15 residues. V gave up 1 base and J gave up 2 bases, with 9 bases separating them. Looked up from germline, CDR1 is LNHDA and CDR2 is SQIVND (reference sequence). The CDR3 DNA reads TGTGCCAGTAGTATAGGACAGGCGGGCAATCAGCCCCAGCATTTT. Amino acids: CASSIGQAGNQPQHF.

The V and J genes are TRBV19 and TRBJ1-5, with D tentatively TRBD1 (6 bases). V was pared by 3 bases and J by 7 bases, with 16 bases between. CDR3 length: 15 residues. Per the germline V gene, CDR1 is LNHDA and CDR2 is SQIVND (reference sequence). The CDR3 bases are TGTGCCAGTAGTATGGGCCCAGGGGCCCCACAGCCCCAGCATTTT. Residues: CASSMGPGAPQPQHF.

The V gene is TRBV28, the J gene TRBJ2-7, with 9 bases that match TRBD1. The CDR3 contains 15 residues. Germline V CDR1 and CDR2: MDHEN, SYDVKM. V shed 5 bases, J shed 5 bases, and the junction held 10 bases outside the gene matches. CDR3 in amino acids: CASSRPGQGLDEQYF. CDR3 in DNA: TGTGCCAGCAGTCGGCCGGGACAGGGTCTCGACGAGCAGTACTTC.

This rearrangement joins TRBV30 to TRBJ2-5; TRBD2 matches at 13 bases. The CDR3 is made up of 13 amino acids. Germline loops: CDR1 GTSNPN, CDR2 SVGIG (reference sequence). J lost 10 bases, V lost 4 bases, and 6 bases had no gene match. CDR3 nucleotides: TGTGCCTGGACTGGGACTAGCGGGGCGAACCAGTACTTC. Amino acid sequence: CAWTGTSGANQYF. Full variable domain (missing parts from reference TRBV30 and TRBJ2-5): SQTIHQWPATLVQPVGSPLSLECTVEGTSNPNLYWYRQAAGRGLQLLFYSVGIGQISSEVPQNLSASRPQDRQFILSSKKLLLSDSGFYLCAWTGTSGANQYFGPGTRLLVL.

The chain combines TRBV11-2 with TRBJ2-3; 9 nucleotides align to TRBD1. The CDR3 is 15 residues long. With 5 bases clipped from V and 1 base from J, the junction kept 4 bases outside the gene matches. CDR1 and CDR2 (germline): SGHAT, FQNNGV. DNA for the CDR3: TGTGCCAGCAGCGGGACAGGGCTTCGCACAGATACGCAGTATTTT. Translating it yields CASSGTGLRTDTQYF. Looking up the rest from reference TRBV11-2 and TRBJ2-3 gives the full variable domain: EAGVAQSPRYKIIEKRQSVAFWCNPISGHATLYWYQQILGQGPKLLIQFQNNGVVDDSQLPKDRFSAERLKGVDSTLKIQPAKLEDSAVYLCASSGTGLRTDTQYFGPGTRLTVL.

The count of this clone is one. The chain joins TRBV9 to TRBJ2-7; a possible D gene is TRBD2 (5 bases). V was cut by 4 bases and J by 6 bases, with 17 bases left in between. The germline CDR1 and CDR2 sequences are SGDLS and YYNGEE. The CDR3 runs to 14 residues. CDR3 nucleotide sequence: TGTGCCAGCAGCACCTCACGGGGTGGATCCGAGCAGTACTTC. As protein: CASSTSRGGSEQYF.

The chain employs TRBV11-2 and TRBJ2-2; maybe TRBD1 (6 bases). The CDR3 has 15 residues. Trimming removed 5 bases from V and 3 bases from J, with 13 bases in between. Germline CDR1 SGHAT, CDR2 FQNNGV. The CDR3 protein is CASSPQGLDTGELFF. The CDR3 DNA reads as TGTGCCAGCAGCCCACAGGGATTAGACACCGGGGAGCTGTTTTTT. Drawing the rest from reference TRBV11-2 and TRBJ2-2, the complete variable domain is EAGVAQSPRYKIIEKRQSVAFWCNPISGHATLYWYQQILGQGPKLLIQFQNNGVVDDSQLPKDRFSAERLKGVDSTLKIQPAKLEDSAVYLCASSPQGLDTGELFFGEGSRLTVL.

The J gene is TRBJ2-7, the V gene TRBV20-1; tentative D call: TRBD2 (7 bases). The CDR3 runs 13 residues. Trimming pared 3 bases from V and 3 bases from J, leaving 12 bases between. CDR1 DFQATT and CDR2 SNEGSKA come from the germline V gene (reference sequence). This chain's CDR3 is CSASQGRVYEQYF. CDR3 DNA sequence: TGCAGTGCTAGTCAGGGGAGGGTCTACGAGCAGTACTTC.

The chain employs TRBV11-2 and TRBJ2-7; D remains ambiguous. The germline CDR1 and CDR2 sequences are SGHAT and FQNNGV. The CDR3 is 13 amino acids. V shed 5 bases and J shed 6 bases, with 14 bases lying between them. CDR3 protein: CASSPRGGSEQYF. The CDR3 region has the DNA TGTGCCAGCAGCCCCCGAGGTGGGTCCGAGCAGTACTTC.

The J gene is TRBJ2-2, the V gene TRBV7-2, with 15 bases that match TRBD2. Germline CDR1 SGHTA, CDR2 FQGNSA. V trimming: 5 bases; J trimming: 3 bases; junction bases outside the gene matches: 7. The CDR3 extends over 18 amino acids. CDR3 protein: CASSDKGLAGGDTGELFF. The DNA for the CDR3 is TGTGCCAGCAGCGATAAAGGACTAGCGGGAGGGGACACCGGGGAGCTGTTTTTT.

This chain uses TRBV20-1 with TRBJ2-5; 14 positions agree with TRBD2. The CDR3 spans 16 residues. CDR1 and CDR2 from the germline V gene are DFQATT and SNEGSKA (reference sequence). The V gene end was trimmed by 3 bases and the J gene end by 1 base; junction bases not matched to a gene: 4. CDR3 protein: CSASDGLAGGQETQYF. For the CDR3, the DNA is TGCAGTGCTAGTGACGGACTAGCGGGGGGCCAAGAGACCCAGTACTTC.

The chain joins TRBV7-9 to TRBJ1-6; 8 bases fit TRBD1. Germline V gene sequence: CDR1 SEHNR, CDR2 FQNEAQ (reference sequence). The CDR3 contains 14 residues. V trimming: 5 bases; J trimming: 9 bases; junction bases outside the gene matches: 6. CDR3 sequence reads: CASSRTGNGSPLHF. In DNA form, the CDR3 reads TGTGCCAGCAGCCGGACAGGGAATGGTTCACCCCTCCACTTT.

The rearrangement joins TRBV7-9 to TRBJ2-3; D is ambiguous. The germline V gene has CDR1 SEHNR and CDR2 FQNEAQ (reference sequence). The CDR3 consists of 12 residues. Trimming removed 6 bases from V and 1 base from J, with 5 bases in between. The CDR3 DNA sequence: TGTGCCAGCAGGGCGGGCACAGATACGCAGTATTTT. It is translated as CASRAGTDTQYF.

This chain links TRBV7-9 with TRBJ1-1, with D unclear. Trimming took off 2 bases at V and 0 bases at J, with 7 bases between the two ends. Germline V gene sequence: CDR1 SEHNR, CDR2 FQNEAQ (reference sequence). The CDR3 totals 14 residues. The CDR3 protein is CASSLTGVNTEAFF. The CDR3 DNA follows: TGTGCCAGCAGCTTAACCGGAGTGAACACTGAAGCTTTCTTT.